One sample yielded the 13 T cell receptor beta chains listed below, sequenced in a study of blood T cell repertoires in COVID-19. TCRdb keeps only in-frame clones here, not all; method: immunoSEQ multiplex PCR. The profile shows roughly 310,000 clones, 75% to 90% of them singletons. Sequences were obtained from PBMCs or T cells enriched from blood (not recorded which). Receptors originate from a woman aged 40-49 years who had recovered from COVID-19.

The chain employs TRBV25-1 and TRBJ1-5, with 9 bases fitting TRBD1. V lost 4 bases and J lost 2; bases outside the gene matches: 0. CDR1 and CDR2 (germline): MGHDK, SYGVNS. This CDR3 is built from 14 residues. In DNA, the CDR3 is TGTGCCAGCAGTGGACAGGGGGGCAATCAGCCCCAGCATTTT. It is translated as CASSGQGGNQPQHF.

This clone was detected once. V and J are TRBV7-9 and TRBJ2-3; 8 bases align to TRBD2. From germline, CDR1 is SEHNR and CDR2 FQNEAQ (reference sequence). With V trimmed by 6 bases and J by 0 bases, 8 bases remained unmatched. CDR3 length equals 16 residues. CDR3 bases: TGTGCCAGCAGTCAAGGACTAGCAGCTAGCACAGATACGCAGTATTTT. Translation: CASSQGLAASTDTQYF. The full variable domain, its missing parts supplied by reference TRBV7-9 and TRBJ2-3, is DTGVSQNPRHKITKRGQNVTFRCDPISEHNRLYWYRQTLGQGPEFLTYFQNEAQLEKSRLLSDRFSAERPKGSFSTLEIQRTEQGDSAMYLCASSQGLAASTDTQYFGPGTRLTVL.

J is TRBJ2-2 and V is TRBV4-3; D is unresolved. The CDR3 runs to 15 residues. V was cut by 1 base and J by 6 bases, with 12 bases left in between. The germline CDR1 and CDR2 sequences are LGHNA and YSLEER. CDR3 nucleotides: TGCGCCAGCAGCCAAGTTGGCCTAGAGGCCGGGGAGCTGTTTTTT. Encoded protein: CASSQVGLEAGELFF.

The V and J genes are TRBV7-3 and TRBJ1-2, with 9 nucleotides matching TRBD1. The CDR3 extends over 15 amino acids. Germline CDR1 reads SGHTA; CDR2 reads FQGTGA. V was clipped by 5 bases and J by 3 bases; unmatched bases: 7. CDR3 sequence (DNA): TGTGCCAGCAGCGAAACAGGGGGCGCGGACTATGGCTACACCTTC. Residues: CASSETGGADYGYTF.

The rearrangement joins TRBV2 to TRBJ2-2; no definite D call. Trimming stripped 1 base from V and 7 bases from J, with 4 bases between. CDR3 length: 12 residues. Looked up from germline, CDR1 is SNHLY and CDR2 is FYNNEI. The CDR3 sequence is CASSEDYGELFF. The DNA of the CDR3 is TGTGCCAGCAGTGAAGATTACGGGGAGCTGTTTTTT. The variable domain in full, with the rest retrieved from reference TRBV2 and TRBJ2-2, is EPEVTQTPSHQVTQMGQEVILRCVPISNHLYFYWYRQILGQKVEFLVSFYNNEISEKSEIFDDQFSVERPDGSNFTLKIRSTKLEDSAMYFCASSEDYGELFFGEGSRLTVL.

The chain uses TRBV4-3 and TRBJ2-1; TRBD2 aligns across 10 bases. This CDR3 has 17 residues. With 0 bases clipped from V and 2 bases from J, the junction kept 4 bases outside the gene matches. Germline V gene lookup returns CDR1 LGHNA and CDR2 YSLEER. In DNA form, the CDR3 reads TGCGCCAGCAGCCAAGATAGCGGGAGGTCGACCTACAATGAGCAGTTCTTC. It codes for CASSQDSGRSTYNEQFF.

V and J are TRBV14 and TRBJ2-7; tentative D call: TRBD2 (6 bases). Germline V gene data show CDR1 as SGHDN and CDR2 as FVKESK. Deletions cut 4 bases from V and 5 bases from J, with 12 bases between. There are 13 residues in the CDR3. This CDR3 reads CASSREGLNEQYF. CDR3 DNA sequence: TGTGCCAGCAGCCGCGAAGGACTAAACGAGCAGTACTTC.

This chain links TRBV25-1 with TRBJ2-5, with 7 bases identical to TRBD2. The CDR3 is 15 residues long. CDR1 and CDR2 from the germline V gene are MGHDK and SYGVNS. V lost 7 bases and J lost 5; bases outside the gene matches: 13. For the CDR3, the DNA is TGTGCCAGCAACCCCCAATGGGGAGGGCCGGAGACCCAGTACTTC. Its protein product is CASNPQWGGPETQYF.

The CDR3 reads CAIRFTGGNTEAFF. The CDR3 nucleotides are TGTGCCATCAGGTTCACAGGGGGCAACACTGAAGCTTTCTTT. V is TRBV10-3 and J is TRBJ1-1; 9 nucleotides match TRBD1. Germline values: CDR1 ENHRY, CDR2 SYGVKD. CDR3 size: 14 residues. V shed 6 bases and J 2 bases; nucleotides not matched to a gene: 4.

This sequence joins TRBV18 and TRBJ1-6; no clear D gene. Germline CDR1 KGHSH, CDR2 LQKENI. Trimming stripped 3 bases from V and 5 bases from J, with 11 bases between. The CDR3 consists of 15 residues. CDR3 sequence reads: CASSPTTLNNSPLHF. The CDR3 DNA is TGTGCCAGCTCACCTACGACACTCAATAATTCACCCCTCCACTTT. Filled out from reference TRBV18 and TRBJ1-6, the complete variable domain reads NAGVMQNPRHLVRRRGQEARLRCSPMKGHSHVYWYRQLPEEGLKFMVYLQKENIIDESGMPKERFSAEFPKEGPSILRIQQVVRGDSAAYFCASSPTTLNNSPLHFGNGTRLTVT.

DNA of the CDR3: TGTGCCAGCAGCTTCGTCCTAGCGGGAGCACCCTACGAGCAGTACTTC. Encoded protein: CASSFVLAGAPYEQYF. This sequence joins TRBV7-2 and TRBJ2-7; 10 bases agree with TRBD2. The V and J ends lost 3 bases and 2 bases, in that order; junction bases with no gene match: 7. The CDR3 extends over 16 amino acids. Germline-derived CDR1 and CDR2 are SGHTA and FQGNSA.

The V call is TRBV28, the J call TRBJ2-3, with D perhaps matching TRBD2 (5 bases). V lost 4 bases and J 1 base, leaving 12 bases between the germline ends. Germline V CDR1 and CDR2: MDHEN, SYDVKM. The CDR3 covers 15 residues. The CDR3 reads CASSYSLRGTDTQYF. CDR3 sequence (DNA): TGTGCCAGCAGTTATTCGTTGAGGGGCACAGATACGCAGTATTTT.

This clone was picked up one time. This chain connects TRBV7-3 to TRBJ2-2; 9 bases match TRBD2. The trim removed 2 bases at V and 3 bases at J, leaving 7 bases unmatched. Germline V gene lookup returns CDR1 SGHTA and CDR2 FQGTGA. The CDR3 is made up of 17 amino acids. CDR3 bases: TGTGCCAGCAGCTTAGGTGCGGGAGGGCCGGACACCGGGGAGCTGTTTTTT. Its protein product is CASSLGAGGPDTGELFF.